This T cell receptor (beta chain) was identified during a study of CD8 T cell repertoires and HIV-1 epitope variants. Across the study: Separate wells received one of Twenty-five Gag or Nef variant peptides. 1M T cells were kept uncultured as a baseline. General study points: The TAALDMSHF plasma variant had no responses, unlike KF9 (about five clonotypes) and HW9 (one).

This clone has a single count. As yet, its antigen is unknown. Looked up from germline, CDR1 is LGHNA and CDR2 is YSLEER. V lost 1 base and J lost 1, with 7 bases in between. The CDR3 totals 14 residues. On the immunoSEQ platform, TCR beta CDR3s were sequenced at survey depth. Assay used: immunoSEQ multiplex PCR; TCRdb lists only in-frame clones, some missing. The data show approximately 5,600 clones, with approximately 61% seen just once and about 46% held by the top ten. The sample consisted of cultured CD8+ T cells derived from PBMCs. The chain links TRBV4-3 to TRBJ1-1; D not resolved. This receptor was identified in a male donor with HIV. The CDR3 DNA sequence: TGCGCCAGCAGCCAAGGTACCCAGAACACTGAAGCTTTCTTT. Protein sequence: CASSQGTQNTEAFF.